These 4 T cell receptor beta chains were all obtained from the same sample, sequenced in a study of blood T cell repertoires in COVID-19. The table came from immunoSEQ multiplex PCR; TCRdb's copy has only in-frame clones and leaves some out. The table records approximately 170,000 clones, less than 85% of them present only once. Input material: peripheral blood. Receptor source: a woman over 75 with active or convalescent COVID-19.

V and J are TRBV23-1 and TRBJ1-6; 7 positions agree with TRBD1. TRBV23-1 is labeled an ORF, and its function is uncertain. There are 14 residues in the CDR3. V shed 6 bases, J shed 7 bases, and the junction held 6 bases outside the gene matches. The CDR3 protein is CASSPGQANSPLHF. The CDR3 nucleotides read TGCGCCAGCAGCCCCGGACAGGCAAATTCACCCCTCCACTTT.

The chain uses TRBV27 and TRBJ2-2; D remains ambiguous. V lost 3 bases to trimming and J lost 6 bases, with 8 bases between them. The V gene's germline CDR1 is MNHEY and CDR2 SMNVEV (reference sequence). CDR3 length: 13 amino acids. CDR3 sequence (DNA): TGTGCCAGCAGTTTCCTACCCCCCGGGGAGCTGTTTTTT. It codes for CASSFLPPGELFF.

The genes are TRBV14 and TRBJ2-7, with D possibly matching TRBD1 (8 bases). With 4 bases removed from V and 5 bases from J, the gap between germline ends came to 21 bases. CDR3 length equals 16 residues. The V gene's germline CDR1 is SGHDN and CDR2 FVKESK. This CDR3 is CASSPAGGTGGHEQYF. The CDR3 DNA reads as TGTGCCAGCAGCCCAGCCGGGGGGACAGGTGGCCACGAGCAGTACTTC.

The chain carries TRBV19 and TRBJ1-3, with 7 positions matching TRBD1. Germline V lookup: CDR1 LNHDA, CDR2 SQIVND (reference sequence). V lost 7 bases, J lost 0 bases, and 3 bases stayed unmatched. This CDR3 region has 14 residues. CDR3 protein: CASIDRASGNTIYF. Written as DNA, the CDR3 is TGTGCCAGTATAGACAGGGCCTCTGGAAACACCATATATTTT.